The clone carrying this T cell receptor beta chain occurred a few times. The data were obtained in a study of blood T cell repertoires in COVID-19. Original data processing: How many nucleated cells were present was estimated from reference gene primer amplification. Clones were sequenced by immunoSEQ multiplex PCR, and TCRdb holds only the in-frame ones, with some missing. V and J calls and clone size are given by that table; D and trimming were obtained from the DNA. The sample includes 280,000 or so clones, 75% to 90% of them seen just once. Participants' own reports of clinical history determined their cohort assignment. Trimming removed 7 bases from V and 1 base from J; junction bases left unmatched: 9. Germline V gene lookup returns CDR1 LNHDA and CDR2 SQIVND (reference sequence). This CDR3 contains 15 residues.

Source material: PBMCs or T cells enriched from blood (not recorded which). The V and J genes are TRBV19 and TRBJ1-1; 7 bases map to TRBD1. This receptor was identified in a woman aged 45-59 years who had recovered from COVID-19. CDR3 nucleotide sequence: TGTGCCAGTATCGAGAGAGGGGGCGCGAACACTGAAGCTTTCTTT. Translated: CASIERGGANTEAFF. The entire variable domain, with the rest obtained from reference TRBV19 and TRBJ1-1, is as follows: DGGITQSPKYLFRKEGQNVTLSCEQNLNHDAMYWYRQDPGQGLRLIYYSQIVNDFQKGDIAEGYSVSREKKESFPLTVTSAQKNPTAFYLCASIERGGANTEAFFGQGTRLTVV.